Detailed here is one T cell receptor (beta chain). The germline V gene encodes CDR1 SNHLY and CDR2 FYNNEI. V shed 2 bases and J 7 bases; nucleotides not matched to a gene: 5. This CDR3 region has 14 residues. This specimen comes from a study of CD8 T cells in Susac syndrome. RNA totalling roughly 0.45 to 1 ug underwent reverse transcription with random hexamers. With immunoSEQ multiplex PCR, TCR beta CDR3 was amplified across 54 Vbeta and 13 Jbeta. TCRdb passed the immunoSEQ multiplex PCR reads through MiXCR, listing each CDR3 protein once. The table lists 400,000 to 550,000 distinct CDR3 sequences, approximately 85% of them singletons. From blood CD8+ and CD4+ T cells, TCR beta sequences were generated. TEMRA cells were enriched by FACS, and CD4+ and CD8+ T cells were negatively isolated.

J is TRBJ1-5 and V is TRBV2, with 7 nucleotides matching TRBD1. This receptor was taken from a human donor with multiple sclerosis. Sequencing was done on a sample of CD8+ T cells from PBMCs. For the CDR3, the DNA is TGTGCCAGCAGTGAATACAGGGGTGGACAGCCCCAGCATTTT. As protein: CASSEYRGGQPQHF.